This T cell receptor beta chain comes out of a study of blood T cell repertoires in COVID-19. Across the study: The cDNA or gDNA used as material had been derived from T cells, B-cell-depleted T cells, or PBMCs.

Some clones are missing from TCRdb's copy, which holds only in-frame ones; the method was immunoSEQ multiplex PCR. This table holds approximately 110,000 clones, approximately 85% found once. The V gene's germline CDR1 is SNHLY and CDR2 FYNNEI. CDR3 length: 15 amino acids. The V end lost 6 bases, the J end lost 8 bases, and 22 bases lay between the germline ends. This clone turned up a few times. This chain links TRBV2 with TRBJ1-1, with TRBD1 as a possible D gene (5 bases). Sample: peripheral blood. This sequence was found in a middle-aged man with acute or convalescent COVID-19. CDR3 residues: CASSQSRRGGSEAFF. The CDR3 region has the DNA TGTGCCAGCAGCCAATCCAGGAGGGGTGGGTCCGAAGCTTTCTTT. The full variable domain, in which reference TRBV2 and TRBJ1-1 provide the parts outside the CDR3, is EPEVTQTPSHQVTQMGQEVILRCVPISNHLYFYWYRQILGQKVEFLVSFYNNEISEKSEIFDDQFSVERPDGSNFTLKIRSTKLEDSAMYFCASSQSRRGGSEAFFGQGTRLTVV.